This T cell receptor beta chain was sequenced during a study of cytomegalovirus exposure and HLA in healthy donors. PCR was performed using 60 Vbeta and 13 Jbeta primers. Repertoires were generated with immunoSEQ multiplex PCR, while TCRdb's copy carries only in-frame clones and drops some. This sample has fewer than 150,000 clones, with roughly 70% found just once. The CDR3 spans 15 residues. Deletions cut 1 base from V and 0 bases from J, with 7 bases between. The germline V gene encodes CDR1 SGDLS and CDR2 YYNGEE. The sequence derives from a man between 18 and 29 years old in good health and CMV-seropositive. This sequence joins TRBV9 and TRBJ1-4, with D unresolved. The sequencing sample was made of PBMCs. The CDR3: CASSVNSATNEKLFF. The CDR3, as DNA: TGTGCCAGCAGCGTAAATTCGGCAACTAATGAAAAACTGTTTTTT.